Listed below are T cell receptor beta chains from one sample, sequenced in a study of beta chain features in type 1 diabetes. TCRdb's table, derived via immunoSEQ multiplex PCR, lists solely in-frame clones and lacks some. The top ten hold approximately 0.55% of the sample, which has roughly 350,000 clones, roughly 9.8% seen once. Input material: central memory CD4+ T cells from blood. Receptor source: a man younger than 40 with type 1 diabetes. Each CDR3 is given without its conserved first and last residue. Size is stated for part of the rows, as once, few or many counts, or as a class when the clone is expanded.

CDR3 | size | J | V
ASSERWTGGEAYGYT | few | TRBJ1-2 | TRBV2
ASSEQGARETQY | few | TRBJ2-5 | TRBV25-1
ASSELAGVWTF | few | TRBJ2-1 | TRBV19
ASSRMVAGQETQY | few | TRBJ2-5 | TRBV28
ATLTQGGMAF | few | TRBJ1-1 | TRBV27
ASSLDQGELF | - | TRBJ2-2 | TRBV5-1
ASSLDLVAKNIQY | few | TRBJ2-4 | TRBV5-1
ASSFGTAAYEQY | few | TRBJ2-7 | TRBV7-2
AWSWTSGSRY | - | TRBJ2-3 | TRBV30
VSSSGTGDYGYT | - | TRBJ1-2 | TRBV7-2
ASSLAVWGGYT | many | TRBJ1-2 | TRBV7-2
ASSFGTAYNEQF | many | TRBJ2-1 | TRBV5-1
ASSSLDRTGELF | once | TRBJ2-2 | TRBV7-3
ASSSPGTTQETQY | few | TRBJ2-5 | TRBV28
ATKGGLWGYT | - | TRBJ1-2 | TRBV27
ASSKRLAGGETDTQY | - | TRBJ2-3 | TRBV11-2
ASSWLSAGGDTQY | few | TRBJ2-3 | TRBV6-1
ASSPGRIEAF | - | TRBJ1-1 | TRBV7-9
ASSDLGLETQY | many | TRBJ2-5 | TRBV7-9
SSSRPGLGEETQY | few | TRBJ2-5 | TRBV29-1
ASSPLLAGGTGELF | - | TRBJ2-2 | TRBV18
ASSPPAGGAYEQY | - | TRBJ2-7 | TRBV14
ASSEGGLRREQY | few | TRBJ2-7 | TRBV6-1
ASSLVAHEQF | - | TRBJ2-1 | TRBV5-6
ATSRDSGVGYGYT | many | TRBJ1-2 | TRBV15
SVEWLAGETQY | - | TRBJ2-5 | TRBV29-1
ASSQDRGNTEAF | many | TRBJ1-1 | TRBV4-2
ASSLQTGTGGTDTQY | - | TRBJ2-3 | TRBV9
ASSIALTGEQF | few | TRBJ2-1 | TRBV19
ASSPRGRREQY | - | TRBJ2-7 | TRBV11-1
ASSTNGQGTLEKLF | few | TRBJ1-4 | TRBV28
ASSPILTGNTIY | - | TRBJ1-3 | TRBV19
ASFEGTQY | few | TRBJ2-5 | TRBV10-2
ASSHRTSGITGELF | many | TRBJ2-2 | TRBV5-4
ASSFRTSGSTTGTDTQY | - | TRBJ2-3 | TRBV27
SVEGSGNEQY | few | TRBJ2-7 | TRBV29-1
ASSPPSGTYGYT | many | TRBJ1-2 | TRBV18
ASRWGQSNYGYT | few | TRBJ1-2 | TRBV28
ASSPLARTSSYEQY | many | TRBJ2-7 | TRBV11-2
ASSLSPRGPDTQY | many | TRBJ2-3 | TRBV7-9
ASSLLGTSSYEQY | many | TRBJ2-7 | TRBV7-6
ASSQASQETQY | - | TRBJ2-5 | TRBV14
ASSFDFSNYGYT | - | TRBJ1-2 | TRBV6-1
ASSLAAGGDNEQF | few | TRBJ2-1 | TRBV5-1
ASASTGTGELF | - | TRBJ2-2 | TRBV6-6
ASTQGWGQPQH | many | TRBJ1-5 | TRBV6-5
ASSHGSGGPGEQY | - | TRBJ2-7 | TRBV7-9